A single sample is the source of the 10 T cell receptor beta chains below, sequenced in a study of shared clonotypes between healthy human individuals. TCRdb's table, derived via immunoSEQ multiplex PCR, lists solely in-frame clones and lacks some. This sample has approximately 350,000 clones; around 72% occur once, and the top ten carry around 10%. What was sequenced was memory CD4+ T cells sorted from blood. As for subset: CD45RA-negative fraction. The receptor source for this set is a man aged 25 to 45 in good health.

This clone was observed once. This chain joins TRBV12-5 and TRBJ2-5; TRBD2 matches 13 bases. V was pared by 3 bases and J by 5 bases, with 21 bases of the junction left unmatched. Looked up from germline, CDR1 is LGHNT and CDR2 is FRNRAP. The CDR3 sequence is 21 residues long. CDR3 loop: CASGFPELAGGIFSGQETQYF. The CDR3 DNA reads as TGTGCTAGTGGTTTCCCCGAACTAGCGGGAGGGATATTTTCCGGGCAGGAGACCCAGTACTTC.

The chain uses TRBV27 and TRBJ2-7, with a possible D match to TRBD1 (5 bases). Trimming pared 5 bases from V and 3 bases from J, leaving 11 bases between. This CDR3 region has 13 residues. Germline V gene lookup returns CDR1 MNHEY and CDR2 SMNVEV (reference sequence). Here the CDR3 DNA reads TGTGCCAGCAGTACGAGGACACTCTACGAGCAGTACTTC. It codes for CASSTRTLYEQYF.

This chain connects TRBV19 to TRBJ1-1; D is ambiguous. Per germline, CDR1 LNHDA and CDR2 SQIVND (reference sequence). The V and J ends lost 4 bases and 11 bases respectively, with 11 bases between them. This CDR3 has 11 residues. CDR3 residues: CASSTTWEAFF. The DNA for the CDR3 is TGTGCCAGTAGTACAACCTGGGAGGCTTTCTTT. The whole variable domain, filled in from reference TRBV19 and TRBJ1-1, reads DGGITQSPKYLFRKEGQNVTLSCEQNLNHDAMYWYRQDPGQGLRLIYYSQIVNDFQKGDIAEGYSVSREKKESFPLTVTSAQKNPTAFYLCASSTTWEAFFGQGTRLTVV.

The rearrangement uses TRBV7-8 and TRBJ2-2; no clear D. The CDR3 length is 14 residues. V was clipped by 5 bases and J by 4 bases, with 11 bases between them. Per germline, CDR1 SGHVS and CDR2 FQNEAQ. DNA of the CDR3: TGTGCCAGCAGCCACATCTCCGGCACCGGGGAGCTGTTTTTT. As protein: CASSHISGTGELFF.

CDR3 DNA sequence: TGTGCCACCAGCAGACCTGCAGGGGACTCCTACGAGCAGTACTTC. The encoded protein is CATSRPAGDSYEQYF. The V gene is TRBV15, the J gene TRBJ2-7; a possible D gene is TRBD1 (6 bases). This CDR3 region has 15 residues. CDR1 is LNHNV and CDR2 is YYDKDF in the germline V gene (reference sequence). V shed 2 bases and J shed 0 bases, with 11 bases lying between them.

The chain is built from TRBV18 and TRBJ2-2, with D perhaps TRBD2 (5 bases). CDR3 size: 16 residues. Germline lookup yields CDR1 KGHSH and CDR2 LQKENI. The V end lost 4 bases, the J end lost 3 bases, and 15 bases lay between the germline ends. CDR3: CASSLTHWEHTGELFF. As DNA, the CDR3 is TGTGCCAGCTCACTGACGCACTGGGAGCACACCGGGGAGCTGTTTTTT.

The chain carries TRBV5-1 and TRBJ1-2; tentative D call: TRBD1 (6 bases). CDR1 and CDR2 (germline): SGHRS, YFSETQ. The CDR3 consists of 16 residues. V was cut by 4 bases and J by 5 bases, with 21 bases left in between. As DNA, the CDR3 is TGCGCCAGCAGCCAGAATCCGGGACAAAATCTGTATGGCTACACCTTC. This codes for CASSQNPGQNLYGYTF.

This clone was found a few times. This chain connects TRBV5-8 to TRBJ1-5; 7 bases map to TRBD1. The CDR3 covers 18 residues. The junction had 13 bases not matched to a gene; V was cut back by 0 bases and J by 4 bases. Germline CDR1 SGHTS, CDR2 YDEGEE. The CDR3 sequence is CASSLVGSGGFFNQPQHF. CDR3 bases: TGTGCCAGCAGCTTGGTCGGATCAGGGGGGTTTTTTAATCAGCCCCAGCATTTT. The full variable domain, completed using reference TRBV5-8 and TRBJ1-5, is EAGVTQSPTHLIKTRGQQATLRCSPISGHTSVYWYQQALGLGLQFLLWYDEGEERNRGNFPPRFSGRQFPNYSSELNVNALELEDSALYLCASSLVGSGGFFNQPQHFGDGTRLSIL.

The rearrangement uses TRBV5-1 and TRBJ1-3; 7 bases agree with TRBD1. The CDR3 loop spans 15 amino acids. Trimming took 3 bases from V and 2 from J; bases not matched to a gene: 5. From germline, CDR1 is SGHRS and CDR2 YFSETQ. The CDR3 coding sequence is TGCGCCAGCAGCTCCATGACAGGGACTGGAAACACCATATATTTT. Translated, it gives CASSSMTGTGNTIYF.

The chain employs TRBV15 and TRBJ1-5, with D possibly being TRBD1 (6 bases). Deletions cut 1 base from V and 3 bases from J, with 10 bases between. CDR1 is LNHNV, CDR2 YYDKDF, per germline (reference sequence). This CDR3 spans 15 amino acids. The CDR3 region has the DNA TGTGCCACCAGCAGAGGGGACACAAACAATCAGCCCCAGCATTTT. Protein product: CATSRGDTNNQPQHF.